This entry lists 22 T cell receptor beta chains sequenced from one sample in a study of T cells in Graves' hyperthyroidism and ophthalmopathy. TCR beta CDR3 regions were amplified from RNA transcripts. When the TCR CDR3 underwent first-round RT-PCR, the HTBI primer set was used. TCRdb re-called the multiplex PCR reads through MiXCR, storing one row per CDR3 protein. This sample carries some 490,000 distinct CDR3 sequences, approximately 23% of them seen once, and the ten largest clones take under 55%. Sequences were obtained from blood. These receptors originate from an older woman with Graves' ophthalmopathy.

In its sample, this clonotype was seen a few times. The chain combines TRBV20-1 with TRBJ1-1; D gene uncertain. The CDR3 runs 15 residues. The V gene's germline CDR1 is DFQATT and CDR2 SNEGSKA (reference sequence). V was pared by 3 bases and J by 0 bases, with 14 bases between. Written as DNA, the CDR3 is TGCAGTGCTAGTGAGCCCGGAGGATTGAACACTGAAGCTTTCTTT. Protein product: CSASEPGGLNTEAFF.

This chain uses TRBV27 with TRBJ2-1, with TRBD2 matching 12 bases. Germline V lookup: CDR1 MNHEY, CDR2 SMNVEV (reference sequence). J lost 6 bases, V lost 5 bases, and 5 bases had no gene match. CDR3 length: 15 amino acids. CDR3 DNA: TGTGCCAGCAGTCCCTGGACTAGCGGGACCAATGAGCAGTTCTTC. Amino acid sequence: CASSPWTSGTNEQFF.

The V and J genes are TRBV7-9 and TRBJ2-5, with D possibly called TRBD1 or TRBD2 (5 bases each). Germline V CDR1 and CDR2: SEHNR, FQNEAQ (reference sequence). Trimming removed 2 bases from V and 1 base from J, with 11 bases in between. The CDR3 is made up of 15 amino acids. In nucleotides, the CDR3 is TGTGCCAGCAGCTTATGGGCAGGGACCCAAGAGACCCAGTACTTC. It yields the protein CASSLWAGTQETQYF.

This clonotype was detected only once. V is TRBV6-2 or TRBV6-3 and J is TRBJ1-1; D gene ambiguous. Deletions cut 11 bases from V and 4 bases from J, with 20 bases between. Germline CDR1 reads MNHEY; CDR2 reads SVGEGT. The CDR3 is made up of 14 amino acids. The CDR3 spells CAGVNVPRATEAFF. The CDR3 DNA sequence: TGTGCCGGTGTGAATGTTCCCCGGGCCACTGAAGCTTTCTTT.

The V call is TRBV30, the J call TRBJ2-7, with 8 bases fitting TRBD1. V shed 4 bases, J shed 7 bases, and the junction held 6 bases outside the gene matches. From germline, CDR1 is GTSNPN and CDR2 SVGIG (reference sequence). The CDR3 loop spans 12 amino acids. CDR3 nucleotide sequence: TGTGCCTGGAACCAGAACAGGGGGGAGCAGTACTTC. Its translation is CAWNQNRGEQYF.

The chain employs TRBV19 and TRBJ1-2; possible D gene TRBD1, 5 bases. Germline V gene sequence: CDR1 LNHDA, CDR2 SQIVND (reference sequence). The V gene lost 8 bases and the J gene lost 6 bases, with 19 bases spanning the gap. The CDR3 totals 14 residues. CDR3 in amino acids: CASQELRGNNGYTF. The DNA of the CDR3 is TGTGCCAGTCAAGAACTGAGGGGAAATAATGGCTACACCTTC.

This clonotype was detected a few times. J is TRBJ2-2 and V is TRBV6-1; TRBD2 agrees at 14 bases. This CDR3 comprises 18 residues. Trimming at V came to 5 bases and at J to 6 bases, leaving 11 bases not matched to a gene. CDR1 and CDR2 (germline): MNHNS, SASEGT. CDR3 nucleotide sequence: TGTGCCAGCAGTTATGGGTCCGGGACTAGCGGGAGCGCCGGGGAGCTGTTTTTT. Translating it yields CASSYGSGTSGSAGELFF.

This rearrangement joins TRBV18 to TRBJ2-5; D not resolved. The germline CDR1 and CDR2 sequences are KGHSH and LQKENI. The ends were cut back, 3 bases at V and 3 bases at J, with 8 bases in the middle. This CDR3 is built from 13 residues. The CDR3 DNA reads as TGTGCCAGCTCACCTAATCCAAAAGAGACCCAGTACTTC. Translating gives CASSPNPKETQYF.

This clonotype was found many times. In nucleotides, the CDR3 is TGTGCCAGCAGTTCACACAGCAATAATTCACCCCTCCACTTT. Encoded protein: CASSSHSNNSPLHF. The chain uses TRBV6-1 and TRBJ1-6; unclear D gene. Trimming removed 5 bases at V and 5 bases at J, with 10 bases between. The CDR3 consists of 14 residues. Germline V gives CDR1 MNHNS, CDR2 SASEGT.

This clonotype has just a few counts. V is TRBV27 and J is TRBJ2-1, with D tentatively TRBD2 (6 bases). The germline V and J ends were trimmed by 3 bases and 4 bases, with 13 bases remaining between them. The V gene's germline CDR1 is MNHEY and CDR2 SMNVEV (reference sequence). The CDR3 runs to 15 residues. The CDR3 loop reads CASSFEGLPYNEQFF. The DNA of the CDR3 is TGTGCCAGCAGTTTCGAGGGACTCCCGTACAATGAGCAGTTCTTC.

There are a few counts of this clonotype. J is TRBJ2-1 and V is TRBV2; TRBD2 matches at 11 bases. Germline assignment: CDR1 SNHLY and CDR2 FYNNEI. Trimming took 0 bases from V and 1 from J; bases not matched to a gene: 11. This CDR3 is 20 amino acids long. CDR3: CASSEAHRLAGTTSYNEQFF. The CDR3 coding sequence is TGTGCCAGCAGTGAAGCGCACAGACTAGCGGGAACGACGTCCTACAATGAGCAGTTCTTC.

This clonotype showed up many times. Here the CDR3 reads CASSLDANYGYTF. DNA for the CDR3: TGTGCCAGCAGCTTAGATGCGAACTATGGCTACACCTTC. The rearrangement links TRBV7-2 to TRBJ1-2; the D is unclear. The ends were cut back, 1 base at V and 2 bases at J, with 5 bases in the middle. This CDR3 has 13 residues. Germline CDR1 SGHTA, CDR2 FQGNSA.

This clonotype appeared a few times. The rearrangement joins TRBV6-1 to TRBJ2-3, with D possibly matching TRBD1 (5 bases). The CDR3 extends over 16 amino acids. Trimming shortened V by 5 bases and J by 6 bases, and 21 bases separated the two germline ends. CDR1 is MNHNS, CDR2 SASEGT, per germline. The CDR3 loop reads CASSISRTPRSDTQYF. As DNA, the CDR3 is TGTGCCAGCAGTATCTCAAGGACACCCCGTTCGGATACGCAGTATTTT.

J is TRBJ2-2 and V is TRBV10-3; D unresolved. V was pared by 5 bases and J by 5 bases, with 3 bases between. There are 11 residues in the CDR3. Germline loops: CDR1 ENHRY, CDR2 SYGVKD. CDR3 sequence: CAISNTGELFF. For the CDR3, the DNA is TGTGCCATCAGTAATACCGGGGAGCTGTTTTTT.

This clonotype occurred a few times. The rearrangement joins TRBV7-3 to TRBJ2-1; 8 nucleotides match TRBD1. Trimming took 4 bases from V and 5 from J; bases not matched to a gene: 10. CDR3 length: 16 residues. Germline-derived CDR1 and CDR2 are SGHTA and FQGTGA. The CDR3 is CASSYSGGSLDNEQFF. As DNA, the CDR3 is TGTGCCAGCAGCTACTCAGGGGGCAGTCTCGACAATGAGCAGTTCTTC. Full variable domain (missing parts from reference TRBV7-3 and TRBJ2-1): GAGVSQTPSNKVTEKGKYVELRCDPISGHTALYWYRQSLGQGPEFLIYFQGTGAADDSGLPNDRFFAVRPEGSVSTLKIQRTERGDSAVYLCASSYSGGSLDNEQFFGPGTRLTVL.

This clonotype was counted at least ten times. The chain recombines TRBV19 with TRBJ1-1; the D gene is possibly TRBD1 (6 bases). The CDR3 consists of 14 residues. Germline loops: CDR1 LNHDA, CDR2 SQIVND (reference sequence). The ends were cut back, 9 bases at V and 5 bases at J, with 19 bases in the middle. The CDR3 DNA reads TGTGCCAGCCGGACAGCCTGGGGGAGTACTGAAGCTTTCTTT. It codes for CASRTAWGSTEAFF.

The chain couples TRBV6-1 to TRBJ2-3, with no clear D. Germline V CDR1 and CDR2: MNHNS, SASEGT. Between the trimmed V and J ends, which lost 6 bases and 3 bases, there was a span of 16 bases. This CDR3 has 15 residues. The CDR3 DNA sequence: TGTGCCAGCAGCCCCGGCCAGGTAGGGACAGATACGCAGTATTTT. This encodes CASSPGQVGTDTQYF.

This sequence joins TRBV30 and TRBJ1-2, with 7 bases aligning to TRBD1. Trimming cost V 5 bases and J 7 bases; bases outside gene matches: 7. Germline V gene lookup returns CDR1 GTSNPN and CDR2 SVGIG (reference sequence). The CDR3 length is 12 residues. CDR3 sequence (DNA): TGTGCCTGGGTATACAGGGGTCTTGGCTACACCTTC. Protein sequence: CAWVYRGLGYTF.

This clonotype has a handful of counts. V usage is TRBV29-1 and J usage is TRBJ1-5, with TRBD1 as a possible D gene (5 bases). Germline V gives CDR1 SQVTM, CDR2 ANQGSEA. The germline V and J ends were trimmed by 0 bases and 3 bases, with 18 bases remaining between them. This CDR3 region has 17 residues. The CDR3 bases are TGCAGCGTTGAAGACCCCCTCTTGGGGGTGGACAATCAGCCCCAGCATTTT. Its protein is CSVEDPLLGVDNQPQHF.

The CDR3 region has the DNA TGTGCCAGCAGTGAAGGGGCTGATGAGACCCAGTACTTC. This sequence encodes CASSEGADETQYF. The chain combines TRBV6-4 with TRBJ2-5, with a possible D match to TRBD1 (5 bases). Germline CDR1 and CDR2: MRHNA and SNTAGT. V was shortened by 3 bases and J by 5 bases, with 10 bases between the two germline ends. The CDR3 has 13 residues.

Ten or more counts support this clonotype. The chain recombines TRBV12-3 or TRBV12-4 with TRBJ1-1; no definite D call. This CDR3 is built from 13 residues. Trimming removed 3 bases from V and 0 bases from J, with 5 bases in between. The CDR3 DNA reads TGTGCCAGCAGTTTGAGTATGAACACTGAAGCTTTCTTT. Its protein is CASSLSMNTEAFF.

This chain connects TRBV3-1 to TRBJ2-3; a possible D gene is TRBD2 (6 bases). Germline lookup yields CDR1 LGHDT and CDR2 YNNKEL (reference sequence). This CDR3 comprises 16 residues. V shed 1 base and J shed 2 bases, with 13 bases lying between them. CDR3 bases: TGTGCCAGCAGCCAAGGTACTAGGGGACTCACAGATACGCAGTATTTT. Its translation: CASSQGTRGLTDTQYF.